This T cell receptor beta chain was sequenced during a study of T cell responses to AZD1222 COVID-19 vaccine. The overall study: Second-dose schedules of about 4 or about 12 weeks were combined. Findings and caveats of the study: Spike-specific TCR breadth and depth rose after two AZD1222 doses. Females outnumbered males among donors, who were mostly white British; clonal diversity was possibly underestimated. Repertoire sampling happened only post peak T cell response.

Germline CDR1 MGHRA, CDR2 YSYEKL. V trimming: 1 base; J trimming: 5 bases; junction bases outside the gene matches: 8. This CDR3 comprises 16 residues. Sequencing was performed with immunoSEQ multiplex PCR; in TCRdb, only in-frame clones are kept and a portion is missing. Of roughly 120,000 clones listed, about 86% were seen once; the top ten hold over 8.5%. Details on this clone: The target antigen is unknown.

The chain recombines TRBV4-1 with TRBJ1-2; 9 bases align to TRBD1. Sequenced material: peripheral blood, taken on day 0 of AZD1222 vaccination. This clonotype was obtained from an adult in good health. CDR3 DNA: TGCGCCAGCAGCCAAGGCCGGGACAGGGATCCGTATGGCTACACCTTC. This encodes CASSQGRDRDPYGYTF.